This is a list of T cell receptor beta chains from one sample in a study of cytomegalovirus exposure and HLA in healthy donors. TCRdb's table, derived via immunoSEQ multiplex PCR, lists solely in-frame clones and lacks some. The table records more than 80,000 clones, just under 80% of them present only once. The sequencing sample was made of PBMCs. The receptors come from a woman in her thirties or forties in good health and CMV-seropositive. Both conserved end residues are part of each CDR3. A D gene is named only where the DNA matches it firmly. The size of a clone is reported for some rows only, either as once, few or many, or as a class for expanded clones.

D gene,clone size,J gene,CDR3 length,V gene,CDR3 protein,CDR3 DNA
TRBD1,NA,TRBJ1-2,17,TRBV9,CASSPWDRGSTNYGYTF,TGTGCCAGCAGCCCCTGGGACAGGGGATCAACTAACTATGGCTACACCTTC
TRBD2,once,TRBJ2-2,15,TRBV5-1,CASTETAGGTGELFF,TGCGCCAGCACCGAAACGGCGGGAGGTACCGGGGAGCTGTTTTTT
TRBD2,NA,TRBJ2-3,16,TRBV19,CASSIGAGGESDTQYF,TGTGCCAGTAGTATAGGGGCGGGAGGGGAGTCAGATACGCAGTATTTT
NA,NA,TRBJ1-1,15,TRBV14,CASSLNGRARGEAFF,TGTGCCAGCAGCCTTAACGGGAGGGCGCGGGGTGAAGCTTTCTTT
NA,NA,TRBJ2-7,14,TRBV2,CASSDQGYLYEQYF,TGTGCCAGCAGTGATCAGGGATATCTCTACGAGCAGTACTTC
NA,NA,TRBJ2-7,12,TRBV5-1,CASSASADEQYF,TGCGCCAGCAGCGCCTCAGCGGACGAGCAGTACTTC
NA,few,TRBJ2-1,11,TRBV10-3,CAISSSNEQFF,TGTGCCATCAGTTCTAGCAATGAGCAGTTCTTC
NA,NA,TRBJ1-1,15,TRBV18,CASTPLAGFNTEAFF,TGTGCCAGCACCCCCCTTGCAGGTTTCAACACTGAAGCTTTCTTT
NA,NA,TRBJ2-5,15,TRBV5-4,CASSAGQRSQETQYF,TGTGCCAGCAGCGCGGGACAGAGATCACAAGAGACCCAGTACTTC
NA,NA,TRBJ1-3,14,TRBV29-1,CSAVQGNSGNTIYF,TGCAGCGCAGTACAGGGCAACTCTGGAAACACCATATATTTT
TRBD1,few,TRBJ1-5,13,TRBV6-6,CASTDRDNQPQHF,TGTGCCAGCACTGACAGGGACAATCAGCCCCAGCATTTT
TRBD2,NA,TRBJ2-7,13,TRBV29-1,CSVEAAGAYEQYF,TGCAGCGTTGAAGCGGCGGGGGCCTACGAGCAGTACTTC
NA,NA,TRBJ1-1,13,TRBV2,CASSLRGTAEAFF,TGTGCCAGCAGCCTCCGGGGGACCGCTGAAGCTTTCTTT
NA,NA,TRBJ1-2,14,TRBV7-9,CASSLELDSGGYTF,TGTGCCAGCAGCTTAGAGTTGGACAGTGGCGGCTACACCTTC
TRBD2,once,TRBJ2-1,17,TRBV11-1,CASSWGRGGDPYNEQFF,TGTGCCAGCAGCTGGGGGAGGGGCGGAGACCCCTACAATGAGCAGTTCTTC